Given below is one TCR beta chain in context. The data derive from a study of shared clonotypes between healthy human individuals. CDR1 SGHAT and CDR2 FQNNGV come from the germline V gene. V trimming: 1 base; J trimming: 2 bases; junction bases outside the gene matches: 8. The CDR3 spans 16 residues. Measured with immunoSEQ multiplex PCR; TCRdb has only the in-frame clones, and not every one. In the table there are more than 2 million clones, roughly 94% of which are singletons. The specimen was naive CD4+ T cells sorted from blood. Specified subset: CD45RA+ positively selected. The source is a man aged 18 to 30 in good health. The chain joins TRBV11-2 to TRBJ2-7; TRBD1 matches 7 bases. The CDR3 region is CASSLAPGQPTYEQYF. The DNA of the CDR3 is TGTGCCAGCAGCTTAGCCCCGGGACAGCCGACCTACGAGCAGTACTTC.